Given below is one TCR beta chain in context. Its antigen is currently unknown. The data are from a study of response to subunit inactivated influenza vaccine. MiXCR, applied by TCRdb to the RT-PCR reads, yields one record per CDR3 protein. There are about 780,000 distinct CDR3 sequences in the sample; about 18% occur only once, and roughly a tenth lies in the top ten. CDR1 and CDR2 (germline): MNHEY, SVGEGT. The CDR3 has 14 residues. Germline trimming cut 0 bases from V and 9 bases from J; bases unmatched to any gene: 5. Study-level points and caveats: Few additional T cells are recruited per seasonal influenza vaccination, authors suggested.

The sequence derives from a man aged 45-60 years who received an inactivated influenza vaccine. This specimen was PBMCs from blood, taken approximately 5 days after vaccination. The chain is built from TRBV6-2 or TRBV6-3 and TRBJ2-1; 7 positions agree with TRBD2. The CDR3 DNA sequence: TGTGCCAGCAGTTACTCTGGGACTATCGGTGAGCAGTTCTTC. Its translation is CASSYSGTIGEQFF.